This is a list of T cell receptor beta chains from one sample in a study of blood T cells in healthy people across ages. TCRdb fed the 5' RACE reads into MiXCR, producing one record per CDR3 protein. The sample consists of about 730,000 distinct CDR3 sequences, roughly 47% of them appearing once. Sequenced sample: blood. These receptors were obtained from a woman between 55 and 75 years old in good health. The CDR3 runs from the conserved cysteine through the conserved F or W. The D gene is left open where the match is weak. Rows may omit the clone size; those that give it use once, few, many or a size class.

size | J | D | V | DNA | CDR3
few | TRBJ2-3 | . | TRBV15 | TGTGCCACCAGCACCCCCACCCAGGGGACGGGTACGCAGTATTTT | CATSTPTQGTGTQYF
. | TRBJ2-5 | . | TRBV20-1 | TGCAGTGCCACCCAAGTAAAGGAGACCCAGTACTTC | CSATQVKETQYF
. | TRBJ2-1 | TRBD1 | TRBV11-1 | TGTGCCAGCAGCTTAGAGGGGACAGGGGGCTTCAATGAGCAGTTCTTC | CASSLEGTGGFNEQFF
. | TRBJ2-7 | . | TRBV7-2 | TGTGCCAGCAGCTTAGCAAGGCCCTACGAGCAGTACTTC | CASSLARPYEQYF
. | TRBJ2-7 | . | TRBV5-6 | TGTGCCAGCAGCTTGGCCTTGGGTGAAGGCTACGAGCAGTACTTC | CASSLALGEGYEQYF
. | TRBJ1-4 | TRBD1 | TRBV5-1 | TGCGCCAGCAGCTCCGGGACAGGGTCAGGTGAAAAACTGTTTTTT | CASSSGTGSGEKLFF
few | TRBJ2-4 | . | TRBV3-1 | TGTGCCAGCAGCCCCGAAGTTGTCAAAAACATTCAGTACTTC | CASSPEVVKNIQYF
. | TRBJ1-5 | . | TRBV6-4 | TGTGCCAGCGGTCTTACCGGGTATCGACAGCCCCAGCATTTT | CASGLTGYRQPQHF
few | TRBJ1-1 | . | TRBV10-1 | TGCGCCAGCATGTACAGAACCATGAACACTGAAGCTTTCTTT | CASMYRTMNTEAFF
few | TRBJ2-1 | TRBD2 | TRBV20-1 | TGCAGTGCTAGAGAGGGGACTAGCGGGAGCTTTGAGCAGTTCTTC | CSAREGTSGSFEQFF
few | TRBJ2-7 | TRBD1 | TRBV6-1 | TGTGCCAGCAGTGCCGGGACAGGGATCCCATACAATGAGCAGTACTTC | CASSAGTGIPYNEQYF
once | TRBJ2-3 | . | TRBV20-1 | TGCAGTGCTAGAGGCCTACAGGGCCGCACAGGTACGCAGTATTTT | CSARGLQGRTGTQYF
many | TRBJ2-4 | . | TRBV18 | TGTGCCAGCAGTCCCTCGTTAGCCAAAAACATTCAGTACTTC | CASSPSLAKNIQYF
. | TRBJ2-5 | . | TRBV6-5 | TGTGCCAGCAGTTACGCCGAGGGGCAGGAGACCCAGTACTTC | CASSYAEGQETQYF
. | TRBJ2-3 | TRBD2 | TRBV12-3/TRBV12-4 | TGTGCCAGCAGAGGGACTAGCGGGCCCCAGGGGGCGCAGTATTTT | CASRGTSGPQGAQYF
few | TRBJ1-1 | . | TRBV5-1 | TGCGCCAGCAGCTTCCACCGGGCTCCTTCAAGAGGGGCTTTCTTT | CASSFHRAPSRGAFF
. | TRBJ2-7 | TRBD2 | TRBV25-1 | TGTGCCAGCAGTGAATTGGTAGCGGGGGGCACCTACGAGCAGTACTTC | CASSELVAGGTYEQYF
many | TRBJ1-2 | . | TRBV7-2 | TGTGCCAGCAGCTTAAACCGGGAAGGCCATGGCTACACCTTC | CASSLNREGHGYTF
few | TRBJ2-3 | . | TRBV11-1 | TGTGCCAGCAGCGGGCAGAAGAGGGGCGCAGATACGCAGTATTTT | CASSGQKRGADTQYF
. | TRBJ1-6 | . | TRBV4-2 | TGTGCCAGCAGCCAAGATGGTTCGGGAGGAGGATCACCCCTCCACTTT | CASSQDGSGGGSPLHF
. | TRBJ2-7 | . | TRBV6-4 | TGTGCCAGCAGTGACTCGTGCGGGGCCTACAATGAGCAGTACTTC | CASSDSCGAYNEQYF
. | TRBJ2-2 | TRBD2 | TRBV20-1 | TGCAGTGCTAGAGAGGCTAGCGGGAGGTTGTCCGGGGAGCTGTTTTTT | CSAREASGRLSGELFF
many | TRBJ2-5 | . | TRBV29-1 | TGCAGCGTTGATCCTTTCCAGGGTTTAGGAGAGACCCAGTACTTC | CSVDPFQGLGETQYF
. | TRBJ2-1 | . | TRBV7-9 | TGTGCCAGCAGCCCTCCGGGACTGTCCGGGGATGAGCAGTTCTTC | CASSPPGLSGDEQFF
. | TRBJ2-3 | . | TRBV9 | TGTGCCAGCAGCGTAAGCCATCGCCCAGATACGCAGTATTTT | CASSVSHRPDTQYF
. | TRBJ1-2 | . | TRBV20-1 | TGCAGTGCCATCACTGGGGGCGGGGGCGCCTATGGCTACACCTTC | CSAITGGGGAYGYTF
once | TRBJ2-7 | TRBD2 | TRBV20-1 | TGCAGTGCTAGAGCATACCGCCCCAGCGGGGGAACCTACGAGCAGTACTTC | CSARAYRPSGGTYEQYF
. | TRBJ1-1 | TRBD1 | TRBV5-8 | TGTGCTAGCAGGGGGTCAGGGGTGGTAAGGACTGAAGCTTTCTTT | CASRGSGVVRTEAFF
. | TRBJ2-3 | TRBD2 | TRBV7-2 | TGTGCCGGCAGCTTGGGACTAGTACACACAGATACGCAGTATTTT | CAGSLGLVHTDTQYF
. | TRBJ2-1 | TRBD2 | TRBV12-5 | TGTGCTAGTGGATCCGGACTAGCGGGAGGGAGGAATGAGCAGTTCTTC | CASGSGLAGGRNEQFF
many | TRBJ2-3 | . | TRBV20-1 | TGCAGTGCTAGACGGGACACGCCGACGGGTACGCAGTATTTT | CSARRDTPTGTQYF
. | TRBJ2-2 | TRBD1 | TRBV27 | TGTGCCAGCAGTTTAACCGGGACAGGGGCGGCCGGGGAGCTGTTTTTT | CASSLTGTGAAGELFF
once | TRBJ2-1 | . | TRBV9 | TGTGCCAGCAGCGTGGGACTCGGAAATGGGCAGTTCTTC | CASSVGLGNGQFF
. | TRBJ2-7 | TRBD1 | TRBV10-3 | TGTGCCATCAGTGAAGGGACAGGGAAATGCGAGCAGTACTTC | CAISEGTGKCEQYF
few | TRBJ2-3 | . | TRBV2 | TGTGCCAGCAGTGAAGATTTTACAGATACGCAGTATTTT | CASSEDFTDTQYF
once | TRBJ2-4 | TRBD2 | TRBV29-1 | TGCAGCGTTGAAATTCGGGCTTGGACTAGCGGGAGCGACGCTATAGCCAAAAACATTCAGTACTTC | CSVEIRAWTSGSDAIAKNIQYF
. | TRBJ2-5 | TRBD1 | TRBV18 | TGTGCCAACAACACCCGACAGGGCGGCGAGACCCAGTACTTC | CANNTRQGGETQYF
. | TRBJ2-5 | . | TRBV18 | TGTGCCAGCTCACAGGCCCCGGGGGCAGGTCGGGAGCAGTACTTC | CASSQAPGAGREQYF
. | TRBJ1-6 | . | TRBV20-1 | TGCAGTGCTTGCCCAAATGCGTGTTATAATTCACCCCTCCACTTT | CSACPNACYNSPLHF
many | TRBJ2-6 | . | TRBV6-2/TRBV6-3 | TGTGCCAGCAGTCTCGACTATTCTGGGGCCAACGTCCTGACTTTC | CASSLDYSGANVLTF
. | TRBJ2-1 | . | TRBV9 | TGTGCCAGCAGCATCTCAGCGAAAAGCTCCTACAATGAACAGTTCTTC | CASSISAKSSYNEQFF
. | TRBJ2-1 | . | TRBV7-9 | TGTGCCAGCAGCTTAGCGTTGAGGGACAATGAGCAGTTCTTC | CASSLALRDNEQFF
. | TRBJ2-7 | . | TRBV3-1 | TGTGCCAGCAGCCAAGACTTTGCGCAGGCCTACGAGCAGTACTTC | CASSQDFAQAYEQYF
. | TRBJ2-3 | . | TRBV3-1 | TGTGCCAGCAGCCAGTTCGTCTCCACAGATACGCAGTATTTT | CASSQFVSTDTQYF
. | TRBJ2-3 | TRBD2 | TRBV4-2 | TGTGCCAACAGCCCCCGTGGAGCGGGGGGAAATTCAGATACGCAGTATTTT | CANSPRGAGGNSDTQYF
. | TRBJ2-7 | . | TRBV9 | TGTGCCAGCAGCGGAGACGGGGGCTCCTACAATGAGCAGTACTTC | CASSGDGGSYNEQYF
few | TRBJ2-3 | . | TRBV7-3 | TGTGCCAGCAGCTCGAGCGGGTCTGGGGCAGATACGCAGTATTTT | CASSSSGSGADTQYF
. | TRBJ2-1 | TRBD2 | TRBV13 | TGTGCCAGCAGCGGCCTGGGACTAGCGGGACATCTCTCCTGCAATGAGCAGTTCTTC | CASSGLGLAGHLSCNEQFF
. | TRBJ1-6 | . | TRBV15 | TGTGCCACCAGCAGAGACCCTACAGGGATTCGGAATTCACCCCTCCACTTT | CATSRDPTGIRNSPLHF
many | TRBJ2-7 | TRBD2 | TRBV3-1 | TGCGCCAGCAGCCAAGATCCGGGGGGCTCCTACGAGCAGTACTTC | CASSQDPGGSYEQYF
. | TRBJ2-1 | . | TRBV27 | TGTGCCAGCAGTTTACCCCCCGTTCGGAGCTCCTACAATGAGCAGTTCTTC | CASSLPPVRSSYNEQFF
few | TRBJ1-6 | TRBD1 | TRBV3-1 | TGTGCCAGCAGCCAGAGACAGGGCTATAATTCACCCCTCCACTTT | CASSQRQGYNSPLHF
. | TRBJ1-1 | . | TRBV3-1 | TGTGCCAGCAGCCCCCGGGGCACTGAAGCTTTCTTT | CASSPRGTEAFF
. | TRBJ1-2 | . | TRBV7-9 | TGTGCCAGCAGCTCACGGACAGCCTATGGCTACACCTTC | CASSSRTAYGYTF
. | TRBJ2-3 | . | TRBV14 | TGTGCCAGCAGCCCGTGGACTGGAAGAACCACAGATACGCAGTATTTT | CASSPWTGRTTDTQYF